This TCR beta chain appears in the sequencing data of a study of Graves' ophthalmopathy and Graves' hyperthyroidism. Trimming took 4 bases from V and 11 from J, leaving 18 bases between them. The CDR3 has 15 residues. In germline, CDR1 is SGHVT, CDR2 SQSDAQ. TCR beta CDR3 amplification used RNA transcripts. Second-round multiplex PCR followed a first-round RT-PCR using HTBI primers. Using its own MiXCR run on the multiplex PCR reads, TCRdb lists one record per CDR3 protein. This sample carries 500,000 to 700,000 distinct CDR3 sequences, roughly 39% of them seen once, and the ten largest clones take about 4.2%. Details on this clonotype: It may be a read error: a sequence one base away is much more abundant.

The sample was peripheral blood or thyroid tissue (not recorded which). The receptor's source is an adult man with Graves' hyperthyroidism. The V and J genes are TRBV7-4 and TRBJ1-6; a weak D match, TRBD1 (5 bases). The CDR3 DNA reads TGTGCCAGCAGCTCCACACCCACAGGTCCCCCACCCCTCCACTTT. Translated, it gives CASSSTPTGPPPLHF.